This T cell receptor beta chain is drawn from a study of cytomegalovirus exposure and HLA in healthy donors. Study-wide points: Later work found most CMV-associated TCR beta chains apparently HLA-restricted. A later analysis linked about 17,000 TCR beta sequences to HLA alleles at 0.05 false discovery rate. Earlier analysis yielded a pattern in which most TCR beta V segments were productive about 90% or about 30% of the time. Later on, a genetic analysis was performed. It linked a missense variant in DCLRE1C with V- and J-gene trimming of TCR beta.

Turning to this clone: What it recognizes is unknown.

This PCR relied on a set of 60 Vbeta primers and 13 Jbeta primers. Measured with immunoSEQ multiplex PCR; TCRdb has only the in-frame clones, and not every one. This sample has roughly 200,000 clones; roughly 81% occur once, and the top ten carry roughly 2.1%. The receptor was isolated from a woman aged 30 to 39 in good health and CMV-seropositive. Sequenced sample: PBMCs.

The CDR3 nucleotides are TGTGCCAGCAGGGACAGTGGGACCTACAATGAGCAGTTCTTC. The encoded protein is CASRDSGTYNEQFF. The J gene is TRBJ2-1, the V gene TRBV6-5, with D perhaps TRBD1 (6 bases). Germline V gene lookup returns CDR1 MNHEY and CDR2 SVGAGI. The V end was cut by 6 bases, the J end by 2 bases, with 11 bases between. CDR3 length: 14 amino acids.